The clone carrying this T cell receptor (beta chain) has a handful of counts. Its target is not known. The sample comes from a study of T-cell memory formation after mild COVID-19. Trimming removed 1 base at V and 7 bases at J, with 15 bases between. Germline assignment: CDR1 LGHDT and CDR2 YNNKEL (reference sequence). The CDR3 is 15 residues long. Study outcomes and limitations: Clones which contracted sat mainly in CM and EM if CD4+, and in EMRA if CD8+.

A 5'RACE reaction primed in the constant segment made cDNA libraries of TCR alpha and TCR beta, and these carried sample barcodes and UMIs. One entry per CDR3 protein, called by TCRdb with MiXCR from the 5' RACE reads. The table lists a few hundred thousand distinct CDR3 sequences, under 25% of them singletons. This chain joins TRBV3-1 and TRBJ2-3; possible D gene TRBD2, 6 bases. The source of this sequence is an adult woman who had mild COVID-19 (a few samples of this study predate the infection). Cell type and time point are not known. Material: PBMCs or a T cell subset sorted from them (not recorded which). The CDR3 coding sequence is TGTGCCAGCAGCCAAGGAGGTAGCGGAGTTCATACGCAGTATTTT. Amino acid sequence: CASSQGGSGVHTQYF.